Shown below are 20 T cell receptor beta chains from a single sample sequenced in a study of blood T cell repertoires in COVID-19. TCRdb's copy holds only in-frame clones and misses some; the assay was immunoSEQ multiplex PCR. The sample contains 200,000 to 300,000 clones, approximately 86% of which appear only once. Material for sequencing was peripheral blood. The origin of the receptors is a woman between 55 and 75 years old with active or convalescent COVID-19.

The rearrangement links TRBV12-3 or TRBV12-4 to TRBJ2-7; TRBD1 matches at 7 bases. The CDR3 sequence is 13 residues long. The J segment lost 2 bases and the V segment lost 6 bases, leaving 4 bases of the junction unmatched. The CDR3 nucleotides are TGTGCCAGCAGCCACGGACAGGCCTACGAGCAGTACGTC. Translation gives CASSHGQAYEQYV.

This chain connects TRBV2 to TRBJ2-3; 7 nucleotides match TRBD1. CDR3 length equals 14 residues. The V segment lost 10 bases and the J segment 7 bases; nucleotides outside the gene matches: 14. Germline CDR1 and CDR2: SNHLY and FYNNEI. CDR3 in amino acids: CANSPEGAGNTQYF. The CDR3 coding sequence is TGTGCCAACTCACCCGAGGGGGCCGGGAATACGCAGTATTTT.

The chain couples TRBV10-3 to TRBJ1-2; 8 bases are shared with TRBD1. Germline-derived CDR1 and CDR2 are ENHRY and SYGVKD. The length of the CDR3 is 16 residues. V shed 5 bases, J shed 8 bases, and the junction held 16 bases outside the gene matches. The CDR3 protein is CAISRLPGQEGSGYTF. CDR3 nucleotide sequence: TGTGCCATCAGTAGGTTACCGGGACAGGAAGGGAGCGGCTACACCTTC.

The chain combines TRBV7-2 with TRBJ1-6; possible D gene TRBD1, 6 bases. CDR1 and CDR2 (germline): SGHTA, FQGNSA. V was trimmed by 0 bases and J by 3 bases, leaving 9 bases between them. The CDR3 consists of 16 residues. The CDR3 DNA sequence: TGTGCCAGCAGCTTAGCCACAGGGTTCTATAATTCACCCCTCCACTTT. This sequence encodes CASSLATGFYNSPLHF. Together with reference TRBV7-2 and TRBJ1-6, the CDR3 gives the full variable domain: GAGVSQSPSNKVTEKGKDVELRCDPISGHTALYWYRQSLGQGLEFLIYFQGNSAPDKSGLPSDRFSAERTGGSVSTLTIQRTQQEDSAVYLCASSLATGFYNSPLHFGNGTRLTVT.

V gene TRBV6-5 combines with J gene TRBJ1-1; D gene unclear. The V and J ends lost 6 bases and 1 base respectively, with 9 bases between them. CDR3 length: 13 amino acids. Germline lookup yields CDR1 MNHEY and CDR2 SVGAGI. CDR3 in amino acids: CASREDGNTEAFF. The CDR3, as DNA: TGTGCCAGCAGGGAGGACGGGAACACTGAAGCTTTCTTT.

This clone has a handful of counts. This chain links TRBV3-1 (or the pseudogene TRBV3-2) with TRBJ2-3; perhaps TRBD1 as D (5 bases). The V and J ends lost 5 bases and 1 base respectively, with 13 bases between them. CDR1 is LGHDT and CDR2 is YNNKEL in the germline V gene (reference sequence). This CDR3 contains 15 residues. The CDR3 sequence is CASSYLQGRTDTQYF. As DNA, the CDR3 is TGTGCCAGCAGCTATCTTCAGGGCCGCACAGATACGCAGTATTTT.

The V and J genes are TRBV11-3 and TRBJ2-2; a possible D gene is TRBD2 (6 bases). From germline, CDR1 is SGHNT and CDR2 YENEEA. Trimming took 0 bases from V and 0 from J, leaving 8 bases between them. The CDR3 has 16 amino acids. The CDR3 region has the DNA TGTGCCAGCAGCTTAGAGGCGGGACCGAACACCGGGGAGCTGTTTTTT. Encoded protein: CASSLEAGPNTGELFF.

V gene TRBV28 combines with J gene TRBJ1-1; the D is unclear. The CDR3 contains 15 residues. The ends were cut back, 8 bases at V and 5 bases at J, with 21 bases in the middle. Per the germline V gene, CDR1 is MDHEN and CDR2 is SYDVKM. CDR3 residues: CASFLLAPSWTEAFF. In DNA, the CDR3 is TGTGCCAGCTTTCTTTTAGCTCCGTCGTGGACTGAAGCTTTCTTT.

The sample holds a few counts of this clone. Here the CDR3 DNA reads TGCAGCGCCGAGGTGGCAGCAGATACGCAGTATTTT. Translated: CSAEVAADTQYF. The V gene is TRBV29-1, the J gene TRBJ2-3; D gene uncertain. The V gene lost 7 bases and the J gene lost 4 bases, with 12 bases spanning the gap. CDR1 is SQVTM and CDR2 is ANQGSEA in the germline V gene. The CDR3 sequence is 12 residues long.

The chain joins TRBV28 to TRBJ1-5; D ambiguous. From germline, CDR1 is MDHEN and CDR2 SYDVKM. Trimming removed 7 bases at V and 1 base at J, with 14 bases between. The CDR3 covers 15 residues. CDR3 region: CASIPPGLSNQPQHF. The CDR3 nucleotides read TGTGCCAGCATCCCCCCGGGGTTGAGCAATCAGCCCCAGCATTTT.

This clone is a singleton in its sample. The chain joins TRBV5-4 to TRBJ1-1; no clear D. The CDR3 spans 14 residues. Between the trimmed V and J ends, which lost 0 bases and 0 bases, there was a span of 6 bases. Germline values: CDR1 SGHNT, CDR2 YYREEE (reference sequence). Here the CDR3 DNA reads TGTGCCAGCAGCTTGGATCAGGTGAACACTGAAGCTTTCTTT. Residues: CASSLDQVNTEAFF.

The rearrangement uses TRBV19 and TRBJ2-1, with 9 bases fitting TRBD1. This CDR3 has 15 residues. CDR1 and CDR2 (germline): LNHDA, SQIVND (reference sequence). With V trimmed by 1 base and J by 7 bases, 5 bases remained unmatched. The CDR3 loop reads CASSIVGQGGNEQFF. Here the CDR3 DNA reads TGTGCCAGTAGTATAGTGGGACAGGGTGGTAATGAGCAGTTCTTC.

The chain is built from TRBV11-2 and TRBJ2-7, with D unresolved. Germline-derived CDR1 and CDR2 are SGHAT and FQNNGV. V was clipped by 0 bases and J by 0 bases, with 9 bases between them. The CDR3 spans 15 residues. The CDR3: CASSLDPRSSYEQYV. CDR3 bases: TGTGCCAGCAGCTTAGATCCGAGGAGCTCCTACGAGCAGTACGTC.

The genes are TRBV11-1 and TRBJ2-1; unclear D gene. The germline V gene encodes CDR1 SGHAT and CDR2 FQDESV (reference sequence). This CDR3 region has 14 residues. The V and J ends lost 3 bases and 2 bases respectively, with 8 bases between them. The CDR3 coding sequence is TGTGCCAGCAGCTTTAGTCCCGCCTACAATGAGCAGTTCTTC. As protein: CASSFSPAYNEQFF.

The CDR3: CASSYGTRRHEQFF. As DNA, the CDR3 is TGTGCCAGCAGTTACGGGACTAGGCGGCATGAGCAGTTCTTC. This chain uses TRBV6-5 with TRBJ2-1, with 8 positions matching TRBD2. This CDR3 is 14 amino acids long. Germline V gene data show CDR1 as MNHEY and CDR2 as SVGAGI. J lost 8 bases, V lost 2 bases, and 5 bases had no gene match.

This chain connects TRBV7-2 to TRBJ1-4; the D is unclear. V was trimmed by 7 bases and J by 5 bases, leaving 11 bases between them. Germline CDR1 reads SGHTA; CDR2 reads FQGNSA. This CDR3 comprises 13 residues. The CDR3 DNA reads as TGTGCCAGCAATCCGAACAAGAATGAAAAACTGTTTTTT. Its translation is CASNPNKNEKLFF.

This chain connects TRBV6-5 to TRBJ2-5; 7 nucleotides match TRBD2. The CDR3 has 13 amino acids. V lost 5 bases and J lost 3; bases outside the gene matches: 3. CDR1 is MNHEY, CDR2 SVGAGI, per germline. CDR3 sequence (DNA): TGTGCCAGCAGTCTGGGGAGGGAAGAGACCCAGTACTTC. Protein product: CASSLGREETQYF.

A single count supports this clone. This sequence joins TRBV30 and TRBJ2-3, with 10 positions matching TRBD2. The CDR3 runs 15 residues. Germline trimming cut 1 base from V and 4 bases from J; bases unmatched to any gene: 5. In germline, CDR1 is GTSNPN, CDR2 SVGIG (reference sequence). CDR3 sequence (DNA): TGTGCCTGGAGTGGGTCTAGCGGGAGAGCAGATACGCAGTATTTT. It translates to CAWSGSSGRADTQYF.

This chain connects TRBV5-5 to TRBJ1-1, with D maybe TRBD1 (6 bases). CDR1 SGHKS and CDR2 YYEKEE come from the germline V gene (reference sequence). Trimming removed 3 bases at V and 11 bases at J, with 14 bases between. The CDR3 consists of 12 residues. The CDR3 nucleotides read TGTGCCAGCAGCTGGGAGGGGGGCCGCGCTTTCTTT. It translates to CASSWEGGRAFF.

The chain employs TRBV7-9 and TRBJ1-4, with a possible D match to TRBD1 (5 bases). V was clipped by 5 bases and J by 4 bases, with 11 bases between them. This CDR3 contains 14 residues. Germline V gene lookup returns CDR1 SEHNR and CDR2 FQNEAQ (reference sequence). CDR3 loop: CASSQGGDNEKLFF. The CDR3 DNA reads TGTGCCAGCAGCCAGGGAGGGGATAATGAAAAACTGTTTTTT.